Below, 10 T cell receptor beta chains from the same sample are listed, as sequenced in a study of cytomegalovirus exposure and HLA in healthy donors. The repertoire was sequenced with immunoSEQ multiplex PCR; TCRdb's copy has only in-frame clones and lacks some. The sample has some 220,000 clones; 75% to 95% are singletons. Sequencing was done on a sample of PBMCs. All receptors come from a woman between 18 and 29 years old in good health and CMV-seronegative.

The genes are TRBV30 and TRBJ1-5; 9 bases match TRBD1. V was pared by 5 bases and J by 0 bases, with 14 bases of the junction left unmatched. CDR3 length: 18 residues. CDR1 is GTSNPN and CDR2 is SVGIG in the germline V gene (reference sequence). The CDR3 loop reads CAWSTTPQGARSNQPQHF. The CDR3 DNA follows: TGTGCCTGGTCTACGACCCCACAGGGGGCGCGTAGCAATCAGCCCCAGCATTTT.

This chain links TRBV7-9 with TRBJ2-7; D not resolved. V lost 5 bases to trimming and J lost 4 bases, with 12 bases between them. Germline V lookup: CDR1 SEHNR, CDR2 FQNEAQ (reference sequence). This CDR3 is built from 13 residues. The CDR3 protein is CASSPRPLYEQYF. DNA of the CDR3: TGTGCCAGCAGCCCGCGCCCCTTGTACGAGCAGTACTTC. The whole variable domain, filled in from reference TRBV7-9 and TRBJ2-7, reads DTGVSQNPRHKITKRGQNVTFRCDPISEHNRLYWYRQTLGQGPEFLTYFQNEAQLEKSRLLSDRFSAERPKGSFSTLEIQRTEQGDSAMYLCASSPRPLYEQYFGPGTRLTVT.

Concerning this clone: In the same sample, other DNA sequences code for this CDR3. The V call is TRBV6-1, the J call TRBJ1-5; D possibly corresponds to TRBD1 (6 bases). V was clipped by 7 bases and J by 0 bases, with 7 bases between them. This CDR3 contains 13 residues. CDR1 is MNHNS, CDR2 SASEGT, per germline. CDR3 sequence: CASNRDSNQPQHF. The CDR3 coding sequence is TGTGCCAGCAACAGGGATAGCAATCAGCCCCAGCATTTT.

The J gene is TRBJ2-7, the V gene TRBV29-1, with 9 bases that match TRBD1. The CDR3 runs 13 residues. Germline V gene data show CDR1 as SQVTM and CDR2 as ANQGSEA. V was pared by 2 bases and J by 5 bases, with 4 bases of the junction left unmatched. The CDR3 sequence: CSVERGQGHEQYF. CDR3 nucleotides: TGCAGCGTTGAAAGGGGACAGGGCCACGAGCAGTACTTC.

This clone was counted a few times. This chain connects TRBV6-6 to TRBJ1-1; D is undetermined. Trimming removed 6 bases at V and 0 bases at J, with 8 bases between. This CDR3 comprises 13 residues. Germline values: CDR1 MNHNY, CDR2 SVGAGI (reference sequence). CDR3 DNA: TGTGCCAGCAGGACTCAGATGAACACTGAAGCTTTCTTT. This codes for CASRTQMNTEAFF.

This clone was recorded once. The chain joins TRBV9 to TRBJ2-5; 14 nucleotides agree with TRBD2. The length of the CDR3 is 15 residues. The V gene end was trimmed by 4 bases and the J gene end by 4 bases; junction bases not matched to a gene: 3. CDR1 is SGDLS, CDR2 YYNGEE, per germline. The CDR3 protein is CASSLGTSGRETQYF. DNA of the CDR3: TGTGCCAGCAGCCTCGGGACTAGCGGGAGAGAGACCCAGTACTTC.

The genes are TRBV7-3 and TRBJ1-1; D is unresolved. Trimming shortened V by 5 bases and J by 2 bases, and 9 bases separated the two germline ends. This CDR3 contains 13 residues. Germline-derived CDR1 and CDR2 are SGHTA and FQGTGA. The CDR3 spells CASSPSPNTEAFF. DNA for the CDR3: TGTGCCAGCAGCCCTTCTCCCAACACTGAAGCTTTCTTT.

This clone was seen only once. The chain couples TRBV11-2 to TRBJ2-7, with 7 positions matching TRBD2. The trim removed 1 base at V and 3 bases at J, leaving 3 bases unmatched. Germline-derived CDR1 and CDR2 are SGHAT and FQNNGV. The CDR3 runs to 14 residues. CDR3 sequence (DNA): TGTGCCAGCAGCTTAGTCCGGGGGGTCTACGAGCAGTACTTC. It codes for CASSLVRGVYEQYF.

This chain joins TRBV27 and TRBJ1-1; D possibly corresponds to TRBD1 (5 bases). V lost 3 bases to trimming and J lost 4 bases, with 12 bases between them. CDR3 length equals 14 residues. CDR1 is MNHEY and CDR2 is SMNVEV in the germline V gene (reference sequence). The CDR3 DNA reads TGTGCCAGCAGTTTGCGAAGGGGAGGCACTGAAGCTTTCTTT. Its translation is CASSLRRGGTEAFF.

This clone was seen once. The rearrangement joins TRBV19 to TRBJ2-5, with a possible D match to TRBD2 (5 bases). CDR1 is LNHDA and CDR2 is SQIVND in the germline V gene (reference sequence). Between the trimmed V and J ends, which lost 1 base and 2 bases, there was a span of 23 bases. The CDR3 has 19 amino acids. CDR3 DNA sequence: TGTGCCAGTAGTATAGCCGTCCTATTGGGGAGCGGTACACAAGAGACCCAGTACTTC. It translates to CASSIAVLLGSGTQETQYF.